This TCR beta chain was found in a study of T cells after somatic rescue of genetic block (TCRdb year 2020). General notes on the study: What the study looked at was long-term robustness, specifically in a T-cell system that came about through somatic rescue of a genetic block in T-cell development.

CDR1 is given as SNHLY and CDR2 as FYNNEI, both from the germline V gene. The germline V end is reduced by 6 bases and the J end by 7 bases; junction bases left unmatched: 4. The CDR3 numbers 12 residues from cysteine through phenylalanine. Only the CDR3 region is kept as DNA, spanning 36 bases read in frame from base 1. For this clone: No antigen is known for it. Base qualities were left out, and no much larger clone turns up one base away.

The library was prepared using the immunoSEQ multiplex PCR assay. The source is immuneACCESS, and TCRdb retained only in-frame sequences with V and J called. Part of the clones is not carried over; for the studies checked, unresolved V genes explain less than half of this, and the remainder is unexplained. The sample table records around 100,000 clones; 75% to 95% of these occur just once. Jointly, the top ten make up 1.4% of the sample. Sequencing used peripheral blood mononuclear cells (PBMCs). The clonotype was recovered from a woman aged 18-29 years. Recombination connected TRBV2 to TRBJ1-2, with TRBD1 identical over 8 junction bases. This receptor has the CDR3 CASSHRGVGYTF. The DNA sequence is TGTGCCAGCAGCCACAGGGGGGTTGGCTACACCTTC.